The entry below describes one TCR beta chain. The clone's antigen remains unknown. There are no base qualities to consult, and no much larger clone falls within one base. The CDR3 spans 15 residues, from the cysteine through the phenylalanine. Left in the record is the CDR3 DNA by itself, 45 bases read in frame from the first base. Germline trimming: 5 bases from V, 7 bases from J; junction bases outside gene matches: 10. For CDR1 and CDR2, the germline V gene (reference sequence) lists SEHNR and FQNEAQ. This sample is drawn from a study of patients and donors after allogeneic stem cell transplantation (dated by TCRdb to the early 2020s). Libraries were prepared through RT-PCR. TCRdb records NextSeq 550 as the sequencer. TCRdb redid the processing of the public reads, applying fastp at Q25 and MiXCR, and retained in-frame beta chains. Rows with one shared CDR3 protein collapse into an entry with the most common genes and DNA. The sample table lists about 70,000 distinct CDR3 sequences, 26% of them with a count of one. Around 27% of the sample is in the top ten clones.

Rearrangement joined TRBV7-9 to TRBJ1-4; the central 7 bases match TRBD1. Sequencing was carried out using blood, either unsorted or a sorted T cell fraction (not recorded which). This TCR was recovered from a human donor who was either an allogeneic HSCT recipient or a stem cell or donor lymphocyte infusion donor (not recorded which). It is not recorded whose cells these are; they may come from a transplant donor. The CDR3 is CASSPGEGAAEKLFF. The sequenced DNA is TGTGCCAGCAGCCCCGGGGAGGGGGCGGCTGAAAAACTGTTTTTT.